The 15 T cell receptor beta chains below come from one sample, sequenced in a study of cytomegalovirus exposure and HLA in healthy donors. The PCR made use of 60 Vbeta and 13 Jbeta primers. TCRdb's table, derived via immunoSEQ multiplex PCR, lists solely in-frame clones and lacks some. The table has about 130,000 clones, about 80% seen once. Sequencing was performed on PBMCs. Every receptor here comes from a male donor in good health and CMV-seronegative.

V and J are TRBV7-8 and TRBJ2-7, with a weak D call TRBD1 (5 bases). The CDR3 runs 14 residues. CDR1 and CDR2 (germline): SGHVS, FQNEAQ. V was trimmed by 3 bases and J by 4 bases, leaving 13 bases between them. CDR3 amino acids: CASSLFPKGYEQYF. In DNA, the CDR3 is TGTGCCAGCAGCTTGTTCCCAAAGGGGTACGAGCAGTACTTC. The variable domain in full, with the rest retrieved from reference TRBV7-8 and TRBJ2-7, is GAGVSQSPRYKVAKRGQDVALRCDPISGHVSLFWYQQALGQGPEFLTYFQNEAQLDKSGLPSDRFFAERPEGSVSTLKIQRTQQEDSAVYLCASSLFPKGYEQYFGPGTRLTVT.

This chain links TRBV4-2 with TRBJ1-1, with D uncertain. CDR1 is LGHNA, CDR2 YNFKEQ, per germline. The V and J ends lost 0 bases and 1 base respectively, with 6 bases between them. The CDR3 is made up of 14 amino acids. The CDR3 region has the DNA TGTGCCAGCAGCCAAGATCCACAGAACACTGAAGCTTTCTTT. It encodes CASSQDPQNTEAFF.

The J gene is TRBJ2-7, the V gene TRBV2; 13 nucleotides agree with TRBD2. The V gene end was trimmed by 5 bases and the J gene end by 4 bases; junction bases not matched to a gene: 8. The CDR3 has 16 amino acids. The germline CDR1 and CDR2 sequences are SNHLY and FYNNEI. The chain's CDR3 is CASSWTSGREKYEQYF. DNA of the CDR3: TGTGCCAGCAGTTGGACTAGCGGGAGAGAAAAATACGAGCAGTACTTC.

The V gene is TRBV5-4, the J gene TRBJ1-6; D perhaps matches TRBD1 (6 bases). The germline V and J ends were trimmed by 3 bases and 5 bases, with 15 bases remaining between them. Germline-derived CDR1 and CDR2 are SGHNT and YYREEE (reference sequence). The CDR3 has 16 residues. CDR3 region: CASSSGQPNNNSPLHF. The CDR3 coding sequence is TGTGCCAGCAGCTCCGGACAGCCCAATAATAATTCACCCCTCCACTTT.

This clone came up a few times. A much larger clone differs by one base, so this may be a read error. This rearrangement joins TRBV27 to TRBJ2-6, with a possible D match to TRBD1 (5 bases). CDR3 length equals 16 residues. The V and J ends lost 6 bases and 2 bases respectively, with 14 bases between them. Germline V gene sequence: CDR1 MNHEY, CDR2 SMNVEV (reference sequence). This CDR3 is CASSASSGTGANVLTF. CDR3 DNA sequence: TGTGCCAGCAGCGCCTCGTCAGGGACTGGGGCCAACGTCCTGACTTTC. The full variable domain, with the rest looked up from reference TRBV27 and TRBJ2-6, is EAQVTQNPRYLITVTGKKLTVTCSQNMNHEYMSWYRQDPGLGLRQIYYSMNVEVTDKGDVPEGYKVSRKEKRNFPLILESPSPNQTSLYFCASSASSGTGANVLTFGAGSRLTVL.

In nucleotides, the CDR3 is TGTGCCAGTATACCGGACAGCATGAACACTGAAGCTTTCTTT. It is translated as CASIPDSMNTEAFF. V is TRBV19 and J is TRBJ1-1; perhaps TRBD1 as D (6 bases). V shed 7 bases and J shed 0 bases, with 12 bases lying between them. The CDR3 has 14 amino acids. Germline loops: CDR1 LNHDA, CDR2 SQIVND (reference sequence).

Here the CDR3 reads CASSRRDTVQETQYF. The CDR3 nucleotides read TGTGCCAGCAGCCGCCGGGACACCGTGCAAGAGACCCAGTACTTC. The J gene is TRBJ2-5, the V gene TRBV5-4, with TRBD1 as a possible D gene (6 bases). The CDR3 contains 15 residues. V lost 4 bases to trimming and J lost 2 bases, with 15 bases between them. Germline loops: CDR1 SGHNT, CDR2 YYREEE (reference sequence).

This clone was counted a single time. The gene calls are TRBV6-1 and TRBJ1-2, with D possibly matching TRBD1 (5 bases). From germline, CDR1 is MNHNS and CDR2 SASEGT. CDR3 length: 15 amino acids. V was pared by 5 bases and J by 3 bases, with 16 bases between. The CDR3 DNA reads as TGTGCCAGCAGTACGGACGTGGGGCATCACTATGGCTACACCTTC. Translation gives CASSTDVGHHYGYTF.

The gene calls are TRBV2 and TRBJ1-1; weak D call: TRBD1 (6 bases). Germline lookup yields CDR1 SNHLY and CDR2 FYNNEI. The CDR3 consists of 12 residues. Trimming pared 6 bases from V and 7 bases from J, leaving 12 bases between. CDR3 sequence reads: CASRGTSSEAFF. Here the CDR3 DNA reads TGTGCCAGCAGGGGGACATCTAGTGAAGCTTTCTTT.

The J gene is TRBJ1-4, the V gene TRBV4-1; TRBD1 is a possible D gene (5 bases). CDR1 and CDR2 (germline): MGHRA, YSYEKL. Trimming removed 4 bases at V and 2 bases at J, with 11 bases between. This CDR3 spans 15 amino acids. CDR3 in DNA: TGCGCCAGCAGCCGATGGGGGACTACTAATGAAAAACTGTTTTTT. Translated: CASSRWGTTNEKLFF.

The V gene is TRBV28, the J gene TRBJ1-4; D gene uncertain. The CDR3 consists of 13 residues. With 3 bases removed from V and 6 bases from J, the gap between germline ends came to 8 bases. Germline V lookup: CDR1 MDHEN, CDR2 SYDVKM. The CDR3 region has the DNA TGTGCCAGCAGTTTCAGTGGTGATGAAAAACTGTTTTTT. Translating it yields CASSFSGDEKLFF.

The chain recombines TRBV27 with TRBJ1-3, with D possibly being TRBD1 (5 bases). V gave up 6 bases and J gave up 2 bases, with 8 bases separating them. CDR1 and CDR2 from the germline V gene are MNHEY and SMNVEV (reference sequence). The CDR3 totals 13 residues. The CDR3 sequence is CASRRTTGNTIYF. DNA of the CDR3: TGTGCCAGCAGGCGGACAACTGGAAACACCATATATTTT.

V usage is TRBV2 and J usage is TRBJ1-1; a possible D gene is TRBD1 (6 bases). CDR1 is SNHLY, CDR2 FYNNEI, per germline. Trimming took 7 bases from V and 2 from J, leaving 11 bases between them. The length of the CDR3 is 13 residues. The CDR3, as DNA: TGTGCCAGCATCACACAGGGAAACACTGAAGCTTTCTTT. It is translated as CASITQGNTEAFF.

This chain uses TRBV7-2 with TRBJ2-3; possibly TRBD2 for D (6 bases). CDR1 and CDR2 from the germline V gene are SGHTA and FQGNSA. The CDR3 has 16 residues. V was shortened by 5 bases and J by 4 bases, with 19 bases between the two germline ends. CDR3: CASSPPLGGAADTQYF. As DNA, the CDR3 is TGTGCCAGCAGCCCCCCGCTGGGCGGGGCGGCAGATACGCAGTATTTT.

The chain combines TRBV7-3 with TRBJ2-3, with TRBD1 identical over 8 bases. This CDR3 has 12 residues. The V gene end was trimmed by 1 base and the J gene end by 10 bases; junction bases not matched to a gene: 1. CDR1 SGHTA and CDR2 FQGTGA come from the germline V gene. CDR3 DNA sequence: TGTGCCAGCAGCTTAAACAGGGGGGCGCAGTATTTT. This gives the protein CASSLNRGAQYF.